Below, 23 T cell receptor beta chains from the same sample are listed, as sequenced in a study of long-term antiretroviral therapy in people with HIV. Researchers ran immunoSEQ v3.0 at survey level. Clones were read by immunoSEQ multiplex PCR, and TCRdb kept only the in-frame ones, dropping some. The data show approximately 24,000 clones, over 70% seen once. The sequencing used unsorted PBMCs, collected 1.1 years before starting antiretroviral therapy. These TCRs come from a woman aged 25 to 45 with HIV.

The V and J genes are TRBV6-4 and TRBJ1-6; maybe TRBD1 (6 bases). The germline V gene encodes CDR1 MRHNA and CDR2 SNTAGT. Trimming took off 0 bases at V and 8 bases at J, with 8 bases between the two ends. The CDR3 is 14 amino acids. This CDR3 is CASSDSDSYSPLHF. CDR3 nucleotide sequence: TGTGCCAGCAGTGACTCGGACAGCTATTCACCCCTCCACTTT.

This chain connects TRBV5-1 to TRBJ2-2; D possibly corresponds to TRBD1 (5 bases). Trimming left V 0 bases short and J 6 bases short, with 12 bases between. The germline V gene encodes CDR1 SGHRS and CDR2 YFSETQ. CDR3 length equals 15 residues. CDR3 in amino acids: CASSLGAGRSGELFF. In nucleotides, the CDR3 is TGCGCCAGCAGCTTGGGGGCAGGGCGGTCCGGGGAGCTGTTTTTT.

Here the CDR3 DNA reads TGTGCCAGCAGTCGGGGTTCTGGGTCACCCCTCCACTTT. It codes for CASSRGSGSPLHF. The rearrangement links TRBV27 to TRBJ1-6; D gene ambiguous. Trimming removed 5 bases at V and 10 bases at J, with 12 bases between. The CDR3 covers 13 residues. Germline V gene lookup returns CDR1 MNHEY and CDR2 SMNVEV (reference sequence).

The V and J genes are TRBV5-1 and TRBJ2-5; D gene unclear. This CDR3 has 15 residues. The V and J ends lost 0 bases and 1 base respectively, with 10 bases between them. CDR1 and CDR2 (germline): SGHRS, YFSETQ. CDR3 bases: TGCGCCAGCAGCTTGGCGCCTGGGGTCCAAGAGACCCAGTACTTC. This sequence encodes CASSLAPGVQETQYF.

The CDR3 here is CASSPHAWARDTGELFF. CDR3 DNA: TGTGCCAGCAGCCCTCATGCGTGGGCTAGGGACACCGGGGAGCTGTTTTTT. This rearrangement joins TRBV9 to TRBJ2-2; D ambiguous. The CDR3 runs 17 residues. From germline, CDR1 is SGDLS and CDR2 YYNGEE. Trimming cost V 4 bases and J 3 bases, with 19 bases left between them.

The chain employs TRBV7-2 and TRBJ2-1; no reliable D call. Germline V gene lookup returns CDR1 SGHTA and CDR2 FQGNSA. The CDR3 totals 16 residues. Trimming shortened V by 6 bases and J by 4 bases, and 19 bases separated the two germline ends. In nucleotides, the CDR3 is TGTGCCAGCAGAACCGCGTGGCGGTCCCTATACAATGAGCAGTTCTTC. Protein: CASRTAWRSLYNEQFF.

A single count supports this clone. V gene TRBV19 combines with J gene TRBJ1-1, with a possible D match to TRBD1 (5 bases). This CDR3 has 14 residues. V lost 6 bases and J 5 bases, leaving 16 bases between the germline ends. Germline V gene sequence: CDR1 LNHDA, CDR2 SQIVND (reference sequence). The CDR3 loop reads CASRLESGRTEAFF. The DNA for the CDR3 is TGTGCCAGTAGACTGGAGTCAGGGAGGACTGAAGCTTTCTTT.

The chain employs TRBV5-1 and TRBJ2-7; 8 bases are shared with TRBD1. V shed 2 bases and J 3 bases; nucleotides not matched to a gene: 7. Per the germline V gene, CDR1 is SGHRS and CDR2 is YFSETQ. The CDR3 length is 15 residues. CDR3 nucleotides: TGCGCCAGCAGCTTAGGTACAGGGGGGAACTACGAGCAGTACTTC. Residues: CASSLGTGGNYEQYF.

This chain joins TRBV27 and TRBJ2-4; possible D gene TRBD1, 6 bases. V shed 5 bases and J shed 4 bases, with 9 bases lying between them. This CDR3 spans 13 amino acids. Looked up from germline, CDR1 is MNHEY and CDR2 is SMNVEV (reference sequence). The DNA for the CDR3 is TGTGCCAGCAGTAACAGGGTGAAAAACATTCAGTACTTC. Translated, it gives CASSNRVKNIQYF.

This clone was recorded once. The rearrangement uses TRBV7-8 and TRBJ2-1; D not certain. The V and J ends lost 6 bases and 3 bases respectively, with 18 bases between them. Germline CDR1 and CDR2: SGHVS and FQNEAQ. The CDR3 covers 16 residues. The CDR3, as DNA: TGTGCCAGCAGTCGCGGAGATGATAGCCTCTACAATGAGCAGTTCTTC. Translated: CASSRGDDSLYNEQFF.

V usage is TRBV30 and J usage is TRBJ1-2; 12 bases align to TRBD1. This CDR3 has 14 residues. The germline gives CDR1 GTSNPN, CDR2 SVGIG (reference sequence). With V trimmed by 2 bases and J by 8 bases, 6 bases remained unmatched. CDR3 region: CAWSSSGTGGGYTF. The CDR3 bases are TGTGCCTGGAGTTCCTCCGGGACAGGGGGCGGCTACACCTTC.

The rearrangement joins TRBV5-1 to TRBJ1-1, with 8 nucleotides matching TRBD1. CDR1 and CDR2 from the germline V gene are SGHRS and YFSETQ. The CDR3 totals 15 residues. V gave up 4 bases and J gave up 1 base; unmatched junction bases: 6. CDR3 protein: CASSPQGAKNTEAFF. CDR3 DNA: TGCGCCAGCAGCCCGCAGGGGGCAAAGAACACTGAAGCTTTCTTT.

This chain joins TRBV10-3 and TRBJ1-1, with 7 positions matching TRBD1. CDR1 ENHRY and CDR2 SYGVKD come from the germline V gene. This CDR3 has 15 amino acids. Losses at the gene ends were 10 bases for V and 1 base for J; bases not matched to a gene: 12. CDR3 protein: CATEGQARGNTEAFF. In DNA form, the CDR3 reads TGTGCCACGGAAGGACAGGCTAGGGGGAACACTGAAGCTTTCTTT.

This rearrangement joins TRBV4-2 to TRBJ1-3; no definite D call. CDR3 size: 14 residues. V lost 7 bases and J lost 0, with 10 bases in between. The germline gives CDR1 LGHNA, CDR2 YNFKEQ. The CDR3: CASTPGRSGNTIYF. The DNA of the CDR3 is TGTGCCAGCACCCCTGGGCGCTCTGGAAACACCATATATTTT.

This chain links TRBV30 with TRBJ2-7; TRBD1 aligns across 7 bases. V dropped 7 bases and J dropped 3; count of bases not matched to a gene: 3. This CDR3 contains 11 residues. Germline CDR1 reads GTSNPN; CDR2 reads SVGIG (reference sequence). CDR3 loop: CALDRVYEQYF. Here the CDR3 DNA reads TGTGCCTTAGACAGGGTCTACGAGCAGTACTTC.

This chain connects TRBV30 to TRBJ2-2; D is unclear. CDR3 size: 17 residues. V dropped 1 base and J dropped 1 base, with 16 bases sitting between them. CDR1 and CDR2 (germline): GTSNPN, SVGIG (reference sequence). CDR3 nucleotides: TGTGCCTGGAGTGCTTCAAAGACAAGTATGAACACCGGGGAGCTGTTTTTT. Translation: CAWSASKTSMNTGELFF.

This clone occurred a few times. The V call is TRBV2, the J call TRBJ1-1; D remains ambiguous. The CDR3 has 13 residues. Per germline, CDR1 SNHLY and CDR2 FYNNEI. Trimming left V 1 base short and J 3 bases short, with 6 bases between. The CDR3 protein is CASSEEVDTEAFF. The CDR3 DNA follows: TGTGCCAGCAGTGAAGAGGTGGACACTGAAGCTTTCTTT.

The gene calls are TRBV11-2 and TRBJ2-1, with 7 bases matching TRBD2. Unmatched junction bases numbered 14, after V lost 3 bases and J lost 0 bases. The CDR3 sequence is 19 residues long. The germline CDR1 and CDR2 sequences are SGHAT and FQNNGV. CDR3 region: CASSFTKVGGKSSYNEQFF. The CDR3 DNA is TGTGCCAGCAGCTTCACAAAAGTCGGGGGGAAGAGCTCCTACAATGAGCAGTTCTTC.

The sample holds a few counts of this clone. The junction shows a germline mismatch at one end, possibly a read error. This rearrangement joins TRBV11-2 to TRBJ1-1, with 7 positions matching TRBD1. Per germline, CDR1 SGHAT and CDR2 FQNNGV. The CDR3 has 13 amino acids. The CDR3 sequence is CASSLEPTGSYYF. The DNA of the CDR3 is TGTGCCAGCAGCTTAGAACCGACAGGGAGCTACTACTTT.

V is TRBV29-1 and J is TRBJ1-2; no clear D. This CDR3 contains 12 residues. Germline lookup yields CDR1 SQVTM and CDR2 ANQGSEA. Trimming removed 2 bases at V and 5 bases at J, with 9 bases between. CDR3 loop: CSVESRSYGYTF. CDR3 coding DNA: TGCAGCGTTGAAAGCCGGTCTTATGGCTACACCTTC.

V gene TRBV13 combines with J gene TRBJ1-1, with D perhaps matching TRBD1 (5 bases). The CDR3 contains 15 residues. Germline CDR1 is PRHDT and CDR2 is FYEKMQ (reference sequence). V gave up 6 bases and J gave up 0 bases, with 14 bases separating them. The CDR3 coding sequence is TGTGCCAGCAGTAAGGGGAGCGGTCTGAACACTGAAGCTTTCTTT. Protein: CASSKGSGLNTEAFF.

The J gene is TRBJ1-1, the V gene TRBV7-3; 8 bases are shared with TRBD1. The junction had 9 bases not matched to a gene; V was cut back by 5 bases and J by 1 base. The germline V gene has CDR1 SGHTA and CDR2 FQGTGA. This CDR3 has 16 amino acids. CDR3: CASSLRGTGENTEAFF. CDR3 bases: TGTGCCAGCAGCCTAAGGGGGACAGGAGAGAACACTGAAGCTTTCTTT.

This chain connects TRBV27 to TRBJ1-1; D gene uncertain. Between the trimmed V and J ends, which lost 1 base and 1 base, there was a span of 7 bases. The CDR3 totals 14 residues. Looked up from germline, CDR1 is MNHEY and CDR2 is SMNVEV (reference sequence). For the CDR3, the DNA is TGTGCCAGCAGTTTATTCGGAGGGAACACTGAAGCTTTCTTT. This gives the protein CASSLFGGNTEAFF.